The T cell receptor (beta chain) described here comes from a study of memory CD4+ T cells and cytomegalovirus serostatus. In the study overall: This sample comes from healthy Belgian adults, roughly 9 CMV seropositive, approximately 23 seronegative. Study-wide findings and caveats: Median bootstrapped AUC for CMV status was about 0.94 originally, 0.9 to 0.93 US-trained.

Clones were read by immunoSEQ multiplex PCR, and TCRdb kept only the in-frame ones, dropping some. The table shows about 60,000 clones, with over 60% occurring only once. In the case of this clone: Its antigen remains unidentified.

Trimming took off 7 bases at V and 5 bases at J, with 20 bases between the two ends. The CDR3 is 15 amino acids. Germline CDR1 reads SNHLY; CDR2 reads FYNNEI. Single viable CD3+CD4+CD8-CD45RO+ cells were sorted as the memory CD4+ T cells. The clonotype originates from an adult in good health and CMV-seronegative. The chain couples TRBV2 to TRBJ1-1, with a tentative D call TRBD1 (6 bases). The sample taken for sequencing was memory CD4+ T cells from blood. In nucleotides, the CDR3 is TGTGCCAGCACTACCTCCGGGGGGCGCCGGACTGAAGCTTTCTTT. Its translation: CASTTSGGRRTEAFF.